Listed below are T cell receptor beta chains from one sample, sequenced in a study of blood T cell repertoires in COVID-19. The data were produced by immunoSEQ multiplex PCR, yet TCRdb's version contains in-frame clones alone and is incomplete. The data show approximately 360,000 clones, 80% to 90% seen once. Source material: peripheral blood. Receptors were obtained from a middle-aged man with acute or convalescent COVID-19. CDR3s leave out the opening cysteine and the closing phenylalanine or tryptophan. Fields, in order: CDR3 length, V gene, CDR3 protein.

CDR3 length: 15; V gene: TRBV28; CDR3 protein: ASPSFAVANTNTEAF
CDR3 length: 10; V gene: TRBV5-1; CDR3 protein: ASSFSNTEAF
CDR3 length: 13; V gene: TRBV7-2; CDR3 protein: ASSPWTGSNSPLH
CDR3 length: 12; V gene: TRBV7-9; CDR3 protein: ASIPTGGHETQY
CDR3 length: 13; V gene: TRBV19; CDR3 protein: ASSIQGGLAYEQY
CDR3 length: 12; V gene: TRBV6-6; CDR3 protein: ASSPGTVNTEAF
CDR3 length: 15; V gene: TRBV2; CDR3 protein: ASRRWADRAFTDTQY
CDR3 length: 10; V gene: TRBV6-1; CDR3 protein: ASSETGRGYT
CDR3 length: 10; V gene: TRBV5-1; CDR3 protein: ASSLQGAQLF
CDR3 length: 13; V gene: TRBV7-2; CDR3 protein: ASSLDGISGNTIY
CDR3 length: 11; V gene: TRBV7-3; CDR3 protein: ASSDAGTMTQY
CDR3 length: 13; V gene: TRBV28; CDR3 protein: ASLSAGGVSYEQY
CDR3 length: 13; V gene: TRBV5-1; CDR3 protein: ASSLAQASGNTIY
CDR3 length: 13; V gene: TRBV19; CDR3 protein: ASSKTQGAWNEQY
CDR3 length: 16; V gene: TRBV3-1/TRBV3-2; CDR3 protein: ASSQRDRGSLWAGELF
CDR3 length: 13; V gene: TRBV6-5; CDR3 protein: ASSRQGIEGTEAF
CDR3 length: 11; V gene: TRBV20-1; CDR3 protein: SASFAVNQPQH
CDR3 length: 11; V gene: TRBV3-1/TRBV3-2; CDR3 protein: ASSVQGANGYT
CDR3 length: 13; V gene: TRBV5-1; CDR3 protein: ASSPDSVSGNTIY
CDR3 length: 15; V gene: TRBV5-1; CDR3 protein: ASSLRTSQSSYNEQF
CDR3 length: 14; V gene: TRBV7-8; CDR3 protein: ASTKIRSRIYTEAF
CDR3 length: 13; V gene: TRBV3-1/TRBV3-2; CDR3 protein: ASSQVSQAHTEAF
CDR3 length: 13; V gene: TRBV4-3; CDR3 protein: ASSPGRLNNSPLH
CDR3 length: 11; V gene: TRBV12-3/TRBV12-4; CDR3 protein: ASSGGDRAEAF
CDR3 length: 13; V gene: TRBV7-2; CDR3 protein: ASSLFPGAGNTIY
CDR3 length: 13; V gene: TRBV9; CDR3 protein: ASSSGQYSNQPQH
CDR3 length: 13; V gene: TRBV9; CDR3 protein: ASSVGGRSYNEQF
CDR3 length: 10; V gene: TRBV10-3; CDR3 protein: AISTGLTEAF
CDR3 length: 12; V gene: TRBV19; CDR3 protein: ASSAPYSNQPQH
CDR3 length: 11; V gene: TRBV28; CDR3 protein: ASSLRGGYGYT
CDR3 length: 12; V gene: TRBV18; CDR3 protein: ASSPGPDTDTQY
CDR3 length: 16; V gene: TRBV29-1; CDR3 protein: SVPPGTSGTGVSDEQF
CDR3 length: 12; V gene: TRBV6-6; CDR3 protein: ASSPGQPGDTQY
CDR3 length: 15; V gene: TRBV28; CDR3 protein: ASSLGASRSSGNTIY
CDR3 length: 10; V gene: TRBV13; CDR3 protein: ASSLGSGELF
CDR3 length: 13; V gene: TRBV28; CDR3 protein: ASGAGAELGEKLF
CDR3 length: 10; V gene: TRBV29-1; CDR3 protein: SADREQETQY
CDR3 length: 14; V gene: TRBV6-5; CDR3 protein: ASSYPQDRVQETQY
CDR3 length: 12; V gene: TRBV29-1; CDR3 protein: SVDPRGDTGELF
CDR3 length: 12; V gene: TRBV18; CDR3 protein: ASSPNRDESPLH
CDR3 length: 12; V gene: TRBV9; CDR3 protein: ASSVESRVTEAF
CDR3 length: 9; V gene: TRBV6-2/TRBV6-3; CDR3 protein: ASSLSTEAF
CDR3 length: 15; V gene: TRBV3-1/TRBV3-2; CDR3 protein: ASSQVRPSGGQETQY
CDR3 length: 12; V gene: TRBV6-5; CDR3 protein: ASRNRATNEKLF
CDR3 length: 12; V gene: TRBV6-5; CDR3 protein: ASTPYSGDTEAF
CDR3 length: 12; V gene: TRBV27; CDR3 protein: ASSYRGPNTEAF
CDR3 length: 13; V gene: TRBV29-1; CDR3 protein: SVDPSGASTDTQY
CDR3 length: 13; V gene: TRBV6-2/TRBV6-3; CDR3 protein: ASSYERGTTYEQY
CDR3 length: 13; V gene: TRBV19; CDR3 protein: ASSRGLAGVYEQY
CDR3 length: 11; V gene: TRBV7-9; CDR3 protein: ASSQEEQAVAF
CDR3 length: 13; V gene: TRBV19; CDR3 protein: ASSTGQGAYTEAF
CDR3 length: 13; V gene: TRBV28; CDR3 protein: ASSLPTGPNYGYT
CDR3 length: 10; V gene: TRBV19; CDR3 protein: ASKESTDTQY
CDR3 length: 11; V gene: TRBV4-2; CDR3 protein: ASRVTGTYGYT
CDR3 length: 13; V gene: TRBV19; CDR3 protein: ASSRWESGNQPQH